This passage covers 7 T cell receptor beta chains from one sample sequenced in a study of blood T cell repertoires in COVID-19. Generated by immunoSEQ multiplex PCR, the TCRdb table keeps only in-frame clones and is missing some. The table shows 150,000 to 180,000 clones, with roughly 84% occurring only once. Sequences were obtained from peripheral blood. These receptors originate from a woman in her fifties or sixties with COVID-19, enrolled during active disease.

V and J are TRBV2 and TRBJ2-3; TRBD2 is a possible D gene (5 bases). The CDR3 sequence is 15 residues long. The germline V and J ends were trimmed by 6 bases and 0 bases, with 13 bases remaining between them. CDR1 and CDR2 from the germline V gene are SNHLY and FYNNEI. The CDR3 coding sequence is TGTGCCAGCAGAAAGGACTTGCCTAGCACAGATACGCAGTATTTT. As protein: CASRKDLPSTDTQYF.

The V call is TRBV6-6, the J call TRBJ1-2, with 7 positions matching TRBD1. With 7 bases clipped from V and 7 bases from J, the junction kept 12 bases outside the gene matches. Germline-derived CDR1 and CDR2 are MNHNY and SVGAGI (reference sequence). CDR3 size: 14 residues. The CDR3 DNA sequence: TGTGCCAGCACCCTACCCACAGGGGTAGGTGGCTACACCTTC. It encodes CASTLPTGVGGYTF.

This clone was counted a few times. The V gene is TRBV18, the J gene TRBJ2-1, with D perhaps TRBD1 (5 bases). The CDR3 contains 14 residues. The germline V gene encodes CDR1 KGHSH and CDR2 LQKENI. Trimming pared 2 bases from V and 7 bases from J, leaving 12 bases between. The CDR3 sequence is CASSPMPGQNEQFF. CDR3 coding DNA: TGTGCCAGCTCACCAATGCCAGGGCAGAATGAGCAGTTCTTC.

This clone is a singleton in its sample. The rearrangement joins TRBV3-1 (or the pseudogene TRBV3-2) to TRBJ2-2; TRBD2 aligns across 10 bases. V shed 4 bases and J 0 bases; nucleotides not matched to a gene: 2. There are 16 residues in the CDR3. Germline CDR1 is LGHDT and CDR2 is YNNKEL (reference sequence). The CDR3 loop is CASSLTSGANTGELFF. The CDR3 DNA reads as TGTGCCAGCAGCCTTACTAGCGGGGCGAACACCGGGGAGCTGTTTTTT.

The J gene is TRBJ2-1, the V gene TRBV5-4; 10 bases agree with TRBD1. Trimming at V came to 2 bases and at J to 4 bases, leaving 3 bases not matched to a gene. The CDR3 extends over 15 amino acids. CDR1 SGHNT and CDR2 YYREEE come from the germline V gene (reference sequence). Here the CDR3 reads CASSFRTGGYNEQFF. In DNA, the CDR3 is TGTGCCAGCAGCTTCAGGACAGGGGGTTACAATGAGCAGTTCTTC.

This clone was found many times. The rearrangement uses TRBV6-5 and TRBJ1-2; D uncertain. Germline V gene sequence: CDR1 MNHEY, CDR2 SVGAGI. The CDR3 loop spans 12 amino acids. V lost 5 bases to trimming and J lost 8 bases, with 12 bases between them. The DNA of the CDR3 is TGTGCCAGCAGTCAGGTCCCGGGAGGCTACACCTTC. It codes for CASSQVPGGYTF.

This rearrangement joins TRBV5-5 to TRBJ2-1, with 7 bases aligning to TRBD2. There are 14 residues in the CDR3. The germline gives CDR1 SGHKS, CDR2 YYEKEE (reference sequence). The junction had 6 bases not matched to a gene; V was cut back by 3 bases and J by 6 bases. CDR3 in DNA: TGTGCCAGCAGCTCGGGACTACCCCCCAATGAGCAGTTCTTC. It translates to CASSSGLPPNEQFF.